Each of the 17 T cell receptor beta chains below was sequenced from the same sample in a study of blood T cell repertoires in COVID-19. Measured with immunoSEQ multiplex PCR; TCRdb has only the in-frame clones, and not every one. The table shows more than 200,000 clones, with under 90% occurring only once. Material: peripheral blood. The receptors shown here come from an elderly woman with COVID-19, enrolled during active disease.

The chain joins TRBV5-1 to TRBJ1-1; D unresolved. The CDR3 runs to 13 residues. The V end was cut by 7 bases, the J end by 0 bases, with 10 bases between. Germline-derived CDR1 and CDR2 are SGHRS and YFSETQ. In DNA, the CDR3 is TGCGCCAGCTCCCCAATAGTGAACACTGAAGCTTTCTTT. It is translated as CASSPIVNTEAFF.

This clone has a handful of counts. The chain joins TRBV19 to TRBJ1-1; 9 bases fit TRBD1. Trimming removed 5 bases from V and 7 bases from J; junction bases left unmatched: 8. There are 14 residues in the CDR3. CDR1 and CDR2 from the germline V gene are LNHDA and SQIVND (reference sequence). The CDR3, as DNA: TGTGCCAGTAGTCCGGAGGGACAGGGACTTGAAGCTTTCTTT. Amino acids: CASSPEGQGLEAFF.

The chain uses TRBV15 and TRBJ1-5; D unresolved. Germline V gene sequence: CDR1 LNHNV, CDR2 YYDKDF (reference sequence). The CDR3 loop spans 17 amino acids. The V end was cut by 3 bases, the J end by 2 bases, with 17 bases between. The CDR3 protein is CATSRSGGNPGNQPQHF. The CDR3 region has the DNA TGTGCCACCAGCAGGAGTGGCGGAAATCCTGGCAATCAGCCCCAGCATTTT. The whole variable domain, filled in from reference TRBV15 and TRBJ1-5, reads DAMVIQNPRYQVTQFGKPVTLSCSQTLNHNVMYWYQQKSSQAPKLLFHYYDKDFNNEADTPDNFQSRRPNTSFCFLDIRSPGLGDTAMYLCATSRSGGNPGNQPQHFGDGTRLSIL.

The chain combines TRBV15 with TRBJ1-5; 7 nucleotides match TRBD1. V trimming: 4 bases; J trimming: 1 base; junction bases outside the gene matches: 7. Per the germline V gene, CDR1 is LNHNV and CDR2 is YYDKDF (reference sequence). The CDR3 is made up of 16 amino acids. The CDR3 DNA is TGTGCCACCAGCACCTTACAGGGGTTCAGCAATCAGCCCCAGCATTTT. This encodes CATSTLQGFSNQPQHF. Combining the CDR3 with reference TRBV15 and TRBJ1-5 gives the whole variable domain DAMVIQNPRYQVTQFGKPVTLSCSQTLNHNVMYWYQQKSSQAPKLLFHYYDKDFNNEADTPDNFQSRRPNTSFCFLDIRSPGLGDTAMYLCATSTLQGFSNQPQHFGDGTRLSIL.

This rearrangement joins TRBV7-2 to TRBJ2-5; 10 bases align to TRBD2. Losses at the gene ends were 4 bases for V and 4 bases for J; bases not matched to a gene: 6. The germline gives CDR1 SGHTA, CDR2 FQGNSA. CDR3 length: 15 amino acids. In DNA, the CDR3 is TGTGCCAGCAGCTCTAGCGGGGGCTCTGGAGAGACCCAGTACTTC. This encodes CASSSSGGSGETQYF.

The chain joins TRBV6-6 to TRBJ2-7, with a weak D call TRBD1 (6 bases). V was shortened by 7 bases and J by 3 bases, with 22 bases between the two germline ends. Germline V CDR1 and CDR2: MNHNY, SVGAGI (reference sequence). This CDR3 spans 16 amino acids. CDR3 nucleotides: TGTGCCAGCACCCTAGGTCGGACAGACTCGGGCTACGAGCAGTACTTC. Amino acid sequence: CASTLGRTDSGYEQYF.

The chain uses TRBV6-5 and TRBJ2-7; D is unclear. V was cut by 9 bases and J by 1 base, with 16 bases left in between. The CDR3 runs to 14 residues. Germline V gene data show CDR1 as MNHEY and CDR2 as SVGAGI. The CDR3 coding sequence is TGTGCCAGTTCACCGGGTCTCTATTCCTACGAGCAGTACGTC. Translated: CASSPGLYSYEQYV.

The rearrangement joins TRBV4-1 to TRBJ2-4; 12 bases are a match to TRBD2. Looked up from germline, CDR1 is MGHRA and CDR2 is YSYEKL. The CDR3 has 19 amino acids. The V and J ends lost 3 bases and 3 bases, in that order; junction bases with no gene match: 12. The CDR3 DNA sequence: TGCGCCAGCAGCCACGCGACTAGCGGGGGCCCCTTGGGCAAAAACATTCAGTACTTC. As protein: CASSHATSGGPLGKNIQYF.

The V gene is TRBV28, the J gene TRBJ2-7; 12 bases align to TRBD1. V dropped 10 bases and J dropped 7; count of bases not matched to a gene: 14. Germline V gene data show CDR1 as MDHEN and CDR2 as SYDVKM. CDR3 length: 15 residues. The CDR3 DNA reads TGTGCCACCGGGACAGGGGGCGCGTTGGGGCGGGAGCAGTACTTC. Translated: CATGTGGALGREQYF.

This chain joins TRBV18 and TRBJ2-5; 15 bases map to TRBD2. The CDR3 contains 17 residues. The V and J ends lost 3 bases and 5 bases, in that order; junction bases with no gene match: 7. Per the germline V gene, CDR1 is KGHSH and CDR2 is LQKENI. CDR3 residues: CASSPPGLAGGPETQYF. In nucleotides, the CDR3 is TGTGCCAGCTCACCCCCCGGACTAGCGGGGGGGCCGGAGACCCAGTACTTC.

This rearrangement joins TRBV5-4 to TRBJ1-4, with TRBD1 matching 7 bases. The V gene end was trimmed by 4 bases and the J gene end by 7 bases; junction bases not matched to a gene: 10. The germline V gene has CDR1 SGHNT and CDR2 YYREEE (reference sequence). The CDR3 is made up of 15 amino acids. CDR3 bases: TGTGCCAGCAGCGGAGGGACAGCTGATTTTGAAAAACTGTTTTTT. This translates into CASSGGTADFEKLFF.

The chain is built from TRBV5-1 and TRBJ2-3, with 11 bases fitting TRBD2. CDR3 size: 15 residues. In germline, CDR1 is SGHRS, CDR2 YFSETQ. V was clipped by 5 bases and J by 0 bases; unmatched bases: 2. The CDR3 DNA follows: TGCGCCAGCAGACCTAGCGGGGGGAGCACAGATACGCAGTATTTT. This encodes CASRPSGGSTDTQYF.

V and J are TRBV19 and TRBJ1-4; 9 positions match TRBD1. Per germline, CDR1 LNHDA and CDR2 SQIVND (reference sequence). The V segment lost 9 bases and the J segment 6 bases; nucleotides outside the gene matches: 11. CDR3 length equals 15 residues. The CDR3 here is CASRDRVSLDEKLFF. The CDR3 bases are TGTGCCAGCCGGGACAGGGTCTCGCTAGATGAAAAACTGTTTTTT.

This clone turned up a few times. The gene calls are TRBV7-8 and TRBJ1-2; 9 bases are a match to TRBD1. Trimming cost V 3 bases and J 4 bases; bases outside gene matches: 3. The CDR3 contains 14 residues. CDR1 and CDR2 (germline): SGHVS, FQNEAQ. CDR3 residues: CASSLGQGVYGYTF. CDR3 DNA sequence: TGTGCCAGCAGCTTGGGACAGGGAGTCTATGGCTACACCTTC. The full variable domain, in which reference TRBV7-8 and TRBJ1-2 provide the parts outside the CDR3, is GAGVSQSPRYKVAKRGQDVALRCDPISGHVSLFWYQQALGQGPEFLTYFQNEAQLDKSGLPSDRFFAERPEGSVSTLKIQRTQQEDSAVYLCASSLGQGVYGYTFGSGTRLTVV.

The V call is TRBV27, the J call TRBJ2-5, with 7 bases matching TRBD1. Germline CDR1 and CDR2: MNHEY and SMNVEV (reference sequence). V lost 4 bases and J lost 4; bases outside the gene matches: 18. The CDR3 is made up of 18 amino acids. In nucleotides, the CDR3 is TGTGCCAGCAGTTCCCAAAGACAGGGCTTTCTTGGCCGAGAGACCCAGTACTTC. Translation: CASSSQRQGFLGRETQYF.

The chain uses TRBV6-1 and TRBJ1-4; possibly TRBD1 for D (5 bases). Germline CDR1 is MNHNS and CDR2 is SASEGT. CDR3 length: 15 residues. V was pared by 3 bases and J by 8 bases, with 16 bases between. The CDR3, as DNA: TGTGCCAGCAGTGAGGTGGGCGCCAGGGCGGAAAAACTGTTTTTT. As protein: CASSEVGARAEKLFF.

The chain employs TRBV6-5 and TRBJ1-2; 7 nucleotides line up with TRBD1. The CDR3 has 15 residues. Germline CDR1 MNHEY, CDR2 SVGAGI. The J segment lost 2 bases and the V segment lost 5 bases, leaving 8 bases of the junction unmatched. CDR3 region: CASSPQGGPNYGYTF. The CDR3 region has the DNA TGTGCCAGCAGTCCCCAGGGGGGCCCCAACTATGGCTACACCTTC.